This is a list of T cell receptor beta chains from one sample in a study of T cells in localized non-small cell lung cancer. The protocol was immunoSEQ multiplex PCR, while the TCRdb copy is restricted to in-frame clones and leaves out a portion. The table includes 48,000 or so clones, more than 80% detected once. The sequences come from peripheral blood, collected before any cancer treatment. The receptors stem from a male donor aged 60 or older with stage III squamous cell lung carcinoma. The CDR3 runs from the conserved cysteine through the conserved F or W. The D gene is left open where the match is weak. Clone size is not always given. Where it is, it says once, few, many or a class for expanded clones.

14,TRBV30,NA,NA,TRBJ2-1,TGTGCCTGGAGTCCTAGCCCCTCGACCAATGAGCAGTTCTTC,CAWSPSPSTNEQFF
12,TRBV28,NA,NA,TRBJ1-2,TGTGCCAGCAGTTTAGCTTCCTATGGCTACACCTTC,CASSLASYGYTF
14,TRBV7-9,TRBD2,NA,TRBJ2-5,TGTGCCAGCGAGGGGAGCGGGGGCCAAGAGACCCAGTACTTC,CASEGSGGQETQYF
13,TRBV9,TRBD1,NA,TRBJ1-2,TGTGCCAGCAGAGCAGGGGGCACCTATGGCTACACCTTC,CASRAGGTYGYTF
16,TRBV30,TRBD2,NA,TRBJ2-3,TGTGCCTGGAGTGTACTGAGCGGGAGCGTCACAGATACGCAGTATTTT,CAWSVLSGSVTDTQYF
13,TRBV11-2,NA,NA,TRBJ1-5,TGTGCCAGCAGCACCCAAGGGAGTCAGCCCCAGCATTTT,CASSTQGSQPQHF
13,TRBV19,NA,NA,TRBJ1-5,TGTGCCAGTAGTGTACAGAGATATCAGCCCCAGCATTTT,CASSVQRYQPQHF
15,TRBV7-2,TRBD2,NA,TRBJ2-1,TGTGCCAGCAGCTACGCCCAGCGGGGGCGCAATGAGCAGTTCTTC,CASSYAQRGRNEQFF
16,TRBV5-4,TRBD1,few,TRBJ1-6,TGTGCCAGCAGATTATCCTCGGGACAGGGAAATTCACCCCTCCACTTT,CASRLSSGQGNSPLHF
13,TRBV2,NA,NA,TRBJ2-7,TGTGCCAGCGAAAAGGACAGCGTCTACGAGCAGTACTTC,CASEKDSVYEQYF
12,TRBV5-4,NA,NA,TRBJ1-1,TGTGCCAGCAGCTCGGGGGCTCGAGAAGCTTTCTTT,CASSSGAREAFF
16,TRBV9,TRBD2,NA,TRBJ2-3,TGTGCCAGCAGCGTAGCCAGCGGGGGGCTCACAGATACGCAGTATTTT,CASSVASGGLTDTQYF
15,TRBV7-2,NA,few,TRBJ2-7,TGTGCCAGCAGCTTAGTGCGCCACCAAACCTACGAGCAGTACTTC,CASSLVRHQTYEQYF
15,TRBV4-3,TRBD1,NA,TRBJ1-4,TGCGCCAGCAGCCACGAGACAGGGGCTAATGAAAAACTGTTTTTT,CASSHETGANEKLFF
15,TRBV11-2,NA,few,TRBJ2-7,TGTGCCAGCAGCTTAGAAGCACAGGAAGGCTACGAGCAGTACTTC,CASSLEAQEGYEQYF
16,TRBV4-3,TRBD2,NA,TRBJ2-1,TGCGCCAGCAGCCAAGAAGGCGGGGGGGCCAGCAATGAGCAGTTCTTC,CASSQEGGGASNEQFF
14,TRBV18,TRBD1,NA,TRBJ2-5,TGTGCCAGCTCAGGGACAGGGGTCCAAGAGACCCAGTACTTC,CASSGTGVQETQYF
14,TRBV7-3,NA,NA,TRBJ1-1,TGTGCCAGCAGCGCCATCGGGGGGAGAACTGAAGCTTTCTTT,CASSAIGGRTEAFF
12,TRBV7-2,NA,NA,TRBJ1-6,TGTGCCAGCAGCTTAGTTTCTTCACCCCTCCACTTT,CASSLVSSPLHF
16,TRBV7-8,TRBD2,NA,TRBJ2-3,TGTGCCAGCAGCTTAGCCCTAGCGGGAGCGGGAGATACGCAGTATTTT,CASSLALAGAGDTQYF
15,TRBV9,NA,NA,TRBJ2-5,TGTGCCAGCAGCGTAGGAGTTCAGGGAGGAGAGACCCAGTACTTC,CASSVGVQGGETQYF
15,TRBV5-5,NA,few,TRBJ1-3,TGTGCCAGCAGCTTTCACGCCTACTCTGGAAACACCATATATTTT,CASSFHAYSGNTIYF
13,TRBV5-1,NA,NA,TRBJ1-2,TGCGCCAGCAGCACCTCGTATAACTATGGCTACACCTTC,CASSTSYNYGYTF